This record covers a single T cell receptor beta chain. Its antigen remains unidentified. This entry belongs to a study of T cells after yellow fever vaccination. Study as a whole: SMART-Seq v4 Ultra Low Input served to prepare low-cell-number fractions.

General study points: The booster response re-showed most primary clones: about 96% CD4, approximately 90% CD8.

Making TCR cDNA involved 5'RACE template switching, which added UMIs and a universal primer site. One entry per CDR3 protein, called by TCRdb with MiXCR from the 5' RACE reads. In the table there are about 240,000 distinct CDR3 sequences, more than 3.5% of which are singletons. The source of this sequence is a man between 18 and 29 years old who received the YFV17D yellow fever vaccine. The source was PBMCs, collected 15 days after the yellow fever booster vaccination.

The CDR3 DNA follows: TGTGCCAGCAGCCCGGGGGGCAGCAAAAGTAGCACCATATATTTT. This gives the protein CASSPGGSKSSTIYF. This chain connects TRBV5-5 to TRBJ1-3; weak D call: TRBD1 (6 bases). Trimming pared 4 bases from V and 9 bases from J, leaving 20 bases between. This CDR3 is built from 15 residues. CDR1 is SGHKS, CDR2 YYEKEE, per germline (reference sequence).